One sample yielded the 4 T cell receptor beta chains listed below, sequenced in a study of T cell responses to AZD1222 COVID-19 vaccine. TCRdb's copy holds only in-frame clones and misses some; the assay was immunoSEQ multiplex PCR. Of 100,000 to 150,000 clones listed, 85% to 90% are singletons. Sequences were derived from peripheral blood, sampled on day 0 of AZD1222 vaccination. These receptors were taken from an adult in good health.

This clone was seen only a few times. This chain uses TRBV28 with TRBJ1-3; D remains unclear. The germline V gene has CDR1 MDHEN and CDR2 SYDVKM. Trimming took off 5 bases at V and 5 bases at J, with 10 bases between the two ends. There are 13 residues in the CDR3. Here the CDR3 reads CASSPGLRNTIYF. CDR3 nucleotide sequence: TGTGCCAGCAGTCCGGGTCTTAGAAACACCATATATTTT.

The rearrangement joins TRBV29-1 to TRBJ2-1, with D possibly being TRBD2 (7 bases). The CDR3 runs to 15 residues. The germline V gene encodes CDR1 SQVTM and CDR2 ANQGSEA. The V end was cut by 3 bases, the J end by 9 bases, with 21 bases between. CDR3 bases: TGCAGCGTTGACTTGGGGGGGGGCCCAAGGGTTGAGCAGTTCTTC. It codes for CSVDLGGGPRVEQFF.

The chain employs TRBV28 and TRBJ1-1, with TRBD1 as a possible D gene (6 bases). Trimming took off 0 bases at V and 10 bases at J, with 18 bases between the two ends. The CDR3 has 15 amino acids. Germline lookup yields CDR1 MDHEN and CDR2 SYDVKM. In DNA, the CDR3 is TGTGCCAGCAGTTTATGGGGGGCGCAGGGATCTGCAGCTTTCTTT. Translated: CASSLWGAQGSAAFF.

In the case of this clone: At the DNA level, this CDR3 is encoded by other sequences in the same sample as well. The chain recombines TRBV3-1 (or the pseudogene TRBV3-2) with TRBJ2-7, with D unresolved. The CDR3 length is 12 residues. Looked up from germline, CDR1 is LGHDT and CDR2 is YNNKEL (reference sequence). The V end lost 0 bases, the J end lost 4 bases, and 4 bases lay between the germline ends. The CDR3 region is CASSQEGYEQYF. CDR3 DNA: TGTGCCAGCAGCCAAGAAGGGTACGAGCAGTACTTC.